These T cell receptor beta chains were read from a single sample in a study of siplizumab effects on memory and regulatory T cells. Data came from immunoSEQ multiplex PCR; TCRdb stores just in-frame clones and leaves some out. The sample contains 90,000 to 110,000 clones, about 92% of which appear only once. The sample taken for sequencing was Tregs sorted from blood. Every receptor here comes from a human donor in good health. CDR3s include the opening cysteine and the closing phenylalanine or tryptophan. D genes are given only for firm matches. Expanded clones are given a class, and other clones once, few, many or no size at all.

j_call clone_size v_call d_call cdr3_nt cdr3_aa
TRBJ2-7 . TRBV6-1 . TGTGCCAGCAGGCGACGACGGACGGACTACGAGCAGTACTTC CASRRRRTDYEQYF
TRBJ1-1 . TRBV11-2 TRBD1 TGTGCCAGCACGAGGGACAGGGAGAACACTGAAGCTTTCTTT CASTRDRENTEAFF
TRBJ2-7 once TRBV7-2 TRBD2 TGTGCCAGCAGCTCCCGGACTAGCGGGAGCCGGTACGAGCAGTACTTC CASSSRTSGSRYEQYF
TRBJ2-7 once TRBV18 TRBD1 TGTGCCAGCTCACCACTCCAGGGGGCCTACGAGCAGTACTTC CASSPLQGAYEQYF
TRBJ1-2 few TRBV29-1 . TGCAGCGTTGAAAGGGGTGAACAGTATGGCTACACCTTC CSVERGEQYGYTF
TRBJ2-5 . TRBV6-1 TRBD2 TGTGCCAGCAGTGTCGGGGGGGCAGGAGAGACCCAGTACTTC CASSVGGAGETQYF
TRBJ1-2 . TRBV19 TRBD1 TGTGCCAGTAGTTATGACAGGGGCCAAGCTAACTATGGCTACACCTTC CASSYDRGQANYGYTF
TRBJ1-6 . TRBV5-1 . TGCGCCAGCAGCCTGGGAGGGTCGCCCCTCCACTTT CASSLGGSPLHF
TRBJ2-6 . TRBV9 TRBD1 TGTGCCAGCAGCGTCTTCCCTCCCGGGACAGGGACTGGGGCCAACGTCCTGACTTTC CASSVFPPGTGTGANVLTF
TRBJ1-2 few TRBV7-9 . TGTGCCAGCAGCCGGATCCTAAACTATGGCTACACCTTC CASSRILNYGYTF
TRBJ1-2 . TRBV2 . TGTGCCAGCAGTGAATCCCGGGGGGCTGACGGCTACACCTTC CASSESRGADGYTF
TRBJ2-2 . TRBV19 TRBD1 TGTGCCAGTAGTACCTTAACCGGGACAGGGAGGACCGGGGAGCTGTTTTTT CASSTLTGTGRTGELFF
TRBJ1-2 few TRBV5-1 . TGCGCCAGCAGCTTGGGACAGGCCGGGAGTCTCGGCTACACCTTC CASSLGQAGSLGYTF
TRBJ2-7 . TRBV2 . TGTGCCAGCAGTGCCGGGAGTAATTGGGATCCGTACTTC CASSAGSNWDPYF
TRBJ2-5 . TRBV23-1 . TGCGCCAGCAGTCAATCGGGGCGGCAGCTGACCTACCAAGAGACCCAGTACTTC CASSQSGRQLTYQETQYF
TRBJ1-1 once TRBV10-3 . TGTGCCGTACGCAGGGGATCAATGAACACTGAAGCTTTCTTT CAVRRGSMNTEAFF
TRBJ1-5 . TRBV19 . TGTGCCAGTAGTACCTACCCGAGGGGTTATAGCCGAATTGGTCAGCCCCAGCATTTT CASSTYPRGYSRIGQPQHF
TRBJ1-2 . TRBV2 . TGTGCCAGCACTCGGACAGAGATGAACTATGGCTACACCTTC CASTRTEMNYGYTF
TRBJ2-7 . TRBV19 . TGTGCCAGTAGTATCACCAGCTCCTACGAGCAGTACTTC CASSITSSYEQYF
TRBJ1-2 once TRBV19 . TGTGCCAGTACCAAACGGTACTATGGCTACACCTTC CASTKRYYGYTF
TRBJ2-5 . TRBV29-1 TRBD2 TGCAGTGTCGGGAGGGGAACGGAGACCCAGTACTTC CSVGRGTETQYF
TRBJ2-3 . TRBV2 . TGTGCCAGCAGTGCTGTCAGAAGCACAGATACGCAGTATTTT CASSAVRSTDTQYF
TRBJ1-4 . TRBV2 TRBD1 TGTGCCGACCGCAACAGGGGCGACGAAAAACTGTTTTTT CADRNRGDEKLFF
TRBJ2-1 . TRBV7-9 . TGTGCCAGCAGCCCCCGGTCGGCGGTTGGAGATGAGCAGTTCTTC CASSPRSAVGDEQFF
TRBJ2-1 . TRBV7-8 TRBD2 TGTGCCAGCAGACCGGGACTAGCGGGACAAGAGCAGTTCTTC CASRPGLAGQEQFF
TRBJ2-7 . TRBV19 TRBD1 TGTGCCAGTAGTCTTTGGGACAGGCCCTACGAGCAGTACTTC CASSLWDRPYEQYF
TRBJ1-5 . TRBV18 . TGTGCCAGCTCACCAATCCCAGGATTCAATCAGCCCCAGCATTTT CASSPIPGFNQPQHF
TRBJ2-3 . TRBV5-6 TRBD2 TGTGCCAGCAGTGGACTAGCCCTTAGCACAGATACGCAGTATTTT CASSGLALSTDTQYF
TRBJ1-1 . TRBV6-5 . TGTGCCAGCAGTTACATGGGGGGGCGGACTGAAGCTTTCTTT CASSYMGGRTEAFF
TRBJ2-3 once TRBV19 TRBD2 TGTGCCAGTAGTATGAATCTAGCGGCGCAGTATTTT CASSMNLAAQYF
TRBJ2-2 once TRBV2 . TGTGCCAGTTGGGTGGCCGGGGAGCTGTTTTTT CASWVAGELFF
TRBJ1-2 . TRBV6-5 . TGTGCCAGCAGGGCCGGGATTCTACTACGCTATGGCTACACCTTC CASRAGILLRYGYTF
TRBJ2-5 . TRBV5-1 . TGCGCCAGTCTTGGGACTCTCCAAGAGACCCAGTACTTC CASLGTLQETQYF
TRBJ1-1 . TRBV27 . TGTGCCAGCAGTTTTTCAGGGGTTGACGCAGCTTTCTTT CASSFSGVDAAFF
TRBJ2-7 . TRBV6-5 . TGTGCCAGCAGGGTCGGCTCGGAGCAGTACTTC CASRVGSEQYF
TRBJ2-5 . TRBV6-5 TRBD1 TGTGCCAGCAGTCCTCTCGACAGGGGCGAGACCCAGTACTTC CASSPLDRGETQYF
TRBJ2-1 . TRBV6-6 TRBD2 TGTGCCAGCAACCCGGGGACTACCCAAGGGAATGAGCAGTTCTTC CASNPGTTQGNEQFF
TRBJ1-6 . TRBV19 . TGTGCCAGTAGTCTATCCCGACAGAGCGGGAGGTCCCTCCACTTT CASSLSRQSGRSLHF
TRBJ2-2 . TRBV30 TRBD2 TGTGCCTGGAATTCCCCGGGACTAGCGGGACCCCGAGGCGTCGGGGAGCTGTTTTTT CAWNSPGLAGPRGVGELFF
TRBJ2-4 . TRBV18 . TGTGCCAGCTCGCTCACCGCCCCGGGATTAGCCAAAAACATTCAGTACTTC CASSLTAPGLAKNIQYF